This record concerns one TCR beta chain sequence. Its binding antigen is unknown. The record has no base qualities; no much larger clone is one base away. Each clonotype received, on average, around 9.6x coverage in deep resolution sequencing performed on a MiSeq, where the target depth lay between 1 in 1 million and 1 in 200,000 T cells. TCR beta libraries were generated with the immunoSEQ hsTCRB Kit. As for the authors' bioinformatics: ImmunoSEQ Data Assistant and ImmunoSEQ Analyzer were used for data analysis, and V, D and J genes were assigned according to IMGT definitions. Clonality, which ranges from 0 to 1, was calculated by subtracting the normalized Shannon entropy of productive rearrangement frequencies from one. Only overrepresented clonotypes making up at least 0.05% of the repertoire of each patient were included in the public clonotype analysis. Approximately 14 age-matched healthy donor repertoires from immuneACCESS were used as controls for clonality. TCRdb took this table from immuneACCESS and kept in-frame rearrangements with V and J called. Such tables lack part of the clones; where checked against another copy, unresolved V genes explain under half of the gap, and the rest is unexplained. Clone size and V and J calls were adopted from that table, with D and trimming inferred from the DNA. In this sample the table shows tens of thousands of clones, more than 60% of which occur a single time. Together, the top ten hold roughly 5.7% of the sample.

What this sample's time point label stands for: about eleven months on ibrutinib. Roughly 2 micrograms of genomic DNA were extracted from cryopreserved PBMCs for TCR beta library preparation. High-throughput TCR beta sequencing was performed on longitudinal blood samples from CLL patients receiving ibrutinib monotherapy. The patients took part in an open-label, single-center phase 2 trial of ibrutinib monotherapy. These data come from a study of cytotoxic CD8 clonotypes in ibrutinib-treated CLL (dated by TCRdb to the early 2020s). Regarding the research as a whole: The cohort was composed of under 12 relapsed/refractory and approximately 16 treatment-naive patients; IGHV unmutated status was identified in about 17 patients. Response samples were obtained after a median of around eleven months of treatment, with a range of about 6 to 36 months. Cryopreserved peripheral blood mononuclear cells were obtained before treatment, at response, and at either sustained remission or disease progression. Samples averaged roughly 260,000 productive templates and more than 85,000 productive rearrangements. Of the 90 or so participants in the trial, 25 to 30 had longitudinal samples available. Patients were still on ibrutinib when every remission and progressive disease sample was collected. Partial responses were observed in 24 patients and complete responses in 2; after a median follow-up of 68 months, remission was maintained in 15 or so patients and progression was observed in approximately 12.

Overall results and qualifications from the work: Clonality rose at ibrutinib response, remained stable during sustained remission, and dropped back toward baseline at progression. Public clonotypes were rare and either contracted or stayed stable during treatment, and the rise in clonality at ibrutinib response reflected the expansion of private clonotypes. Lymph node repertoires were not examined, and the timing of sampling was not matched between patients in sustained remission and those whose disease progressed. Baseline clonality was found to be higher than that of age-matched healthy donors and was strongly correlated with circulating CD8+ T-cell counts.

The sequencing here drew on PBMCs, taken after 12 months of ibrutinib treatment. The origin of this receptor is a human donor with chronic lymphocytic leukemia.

The DNA sequence reads TGTGCCAGCAGCAACGACAGGGTTGGCTATGGCTACACCTTC. Translated, it gives CASSNDRVGYGYTF. Recombination linked TRBV5-5 to TRBJ1-2; TRBD1 lines up with 7 middle nucleotides. The germline V gene (reference sequence) provides CDR1 SGHKS and CDR2 YYEKEE. CDR3 length: 14 amino acids, cysteine to phenylalanine. Only the CDR3 portion is preserved as DNA: 42 bases, with reading frame beginning at the first base. V loses 4 bases at its end and J loses 4 bases; junction bases beyond the gene matches: 7.